This T cell receptor (beta chain) appears in the sequencing data of a study of immune cell composition in non-small cell lung cancer. Turning to this clone: Its matching antigen is unknown.

Germline CDR1 SNHLY, CDR2 FYNNEI. The trim removed 0 bases at V and 5 bases at J, leaving 7 bases unmatched. This CDR3 is built from 16 residues. Sequencing used immunoSEQ multiplex PCR; TCRdb keeps in-frame clones, though not all of them. In the table there are about 3,400 clones, roughly two thirds of which are singletons. Normal lung was sampled as far from the tumour as possible, at least 3 cm. Genomic DNA came from frozen unsorted single-cell suspensions. Study-level points and caveats: Clones >0.5% enriched in tumour were rarer in adenocarcinoma (about 33%) than squamous (approximately 80%). It was not proven that tumour-reactive clones equal dominant tumour-associated clones. Tumour TCR-beta clonality was not significantly tied to smoking pack-years.

Sequenced: non-adjacent lung tissue. The sequence was obtained from a human donor with non-small cell lung cancer. This chain links TRBV2 with TRBJ2-3; 8 nucleotides match TRBD2. The CDR3 sequence is CASSEAGGVAGDTQYF. In nucleotides, the CDR3 is TGTGCCAGCAGTGAAGCCGGGGGGGTCGCGGGAGATACGCAGTATTTT.